What follows are 24 T cell receptor beta chains derived from one specimen sequenced in a study of T cells in Graves' hyperthyroidism and ophthalmopathy. Template material for amplifying TCR beta CDR3 regions consisted of RNA transcripts. Carried out on the TCR CDR3, a first-round RT-PCR used the HTBI primer set. TCRdb reprocessed the multiplex PCR reads via MiXCR and lists one record per CDR3 protein. The table has almost 350,000 distinct CDR3 sequences, roughly 20% seen once; the top ten hold roughly 16%. The sample was blood. The origin of the receptors is a woman aged 40 to 55 with Graves' ophthalmopathy.

This clonotype was seen many times. The genes are TRBV29-1 and TRBJ1-2, with 7 nucleotides matching TRBD1. The CDR3 spans 15 residues. J was trimmed by 7 bases and V by 2 bases; bases with no gene match: 13. Germline CDR1 SQVTM, CDR2 ANQGSEA. CDR3 DNA sequence: TGCAGCGTTGAATCCCAGGGGGGCGGGTTGGGTGGCTACACCTTC. Translation: CSVESQGGGLGGYTF.

The chain recombines TRBV11-2 with TRBJ2-5, with no clear D. This CDR3 has 12 residues. Trimming pared 6 bases from V and 5 bases from J, leaving 10 bases between. Germline CDR1 is SGHAT and CDR2 is FQNNGV. The CDR3 DNA is TGTGCCAGCAGTGTGTTTCGGGAGACCCAGTACTTC. Translation gives CASSVFRETQYF.

This clonotype was seen many times. V and J are TRBV7-9 and TRBJ1-1; tentative D call: TRBD1 (6 bases). There are 15 residues in the CDR3. V was clipped by 5 bases and J by 0 bases, with 13 bases between them. The germline V gene has CDR1 SEHNR and CDR2 FQNEAQ (reference sequence). The CDR3 reads CASSPTRGLNTEAFF. CDR3 bases: TGTGCCAGCAGCCCCACCAGGGGCTTGAACACTGAAGCTTTCTTT. Full variable domain (missing parts from reference TRBV7-9 and TRBJ1-1): DTGVSQNPRHKITKRGQNVTFRCDPISEHNRLYWYRQTLGQGPEFLTYFQNEAQLEKSRLLSDRFSAERPKGSFSTLEIQRTEQGDSAMYLCASSPTRGLNTEAFFGQGTRLTVV.

This clonotype was picked up a small number of times. The gene calls are TRBV30 and TRBJ2-2, with 10 positions matching TRBD1. J lost 3 bases, V lost 3 bases, and 7 bases had no gene match. The CDR3 extends over 16 amino acids. In germline, CDR1 is GTSNPN, CDR2 SVGIG (reference sequence). The CDR3 DNA sequence: TGTGCCTGGAGCCCCATTGGGACAGGGGACACCGGGGAGCTGTTTTTT. Protein product: CAWSPIGTGDTGELFF.

The chain links TRBV6-1 to TRBJ1-1; 10 nucleotides match TRBD1. V shed 3 bases, J shed 11 bases, and the junction held 9 bases outside the gene matches. Per germline, CDR1 MNHNS and CDR2 SASEGT. The CDR3 is 14 amino acids. CDR3 bases: TGTGCCAGCAGTGAGACCGACAGGGGGCTTGGGGCTTTCTTT. Its protein is CASSETDRGLGAFF.

There are many counts of this clonotype. This chain uses TRBV5-1 with TRBJ2-7, with D perhaps assigned TRBD1 or TRBD2 (5 bases each). CDR1 SGHRS and CDR2 YFSETQ come from the germline V gene. This CDR3 contains 14 residues. V gave up 1 base and J gave up 2 bases, with 10 bases separating them. The CDR3 nucleotides are TGCGCCAGCAGCTTGAAACGGGGCGCCTACGAGCAGTACTTC. The encoded protein is CASSLKRGAYEQYF. Filled out from reference TRBV5-1 and TRBJ2-7, the complete variable domain reads KAGVTQTPRYLIKTRGQQVTLSCSPISGHRSVSWYQQTPGQGLQFLFEYFSETQRNKGNFPGRFSGRQFSNSRSEMNVSTLELGDSALYLCASSLKRGAYEQYFGPGTRLTVT.

There are many counts of this clonotype. The rearrangement uses TRBV9 and TRBJ2-7; the D gene is possibly TRBD2 (5 bases). The CDR3 is made up of 14 amino acids. Germline-derived CDR1 and CDR2 are SGDLS and YYNGEE. Between the trimmed V and J ends, which lost 0 bases and 5 bases, there was a span of 12 bases. The CDR3 loop reads CASSVGMLAHEQYF. In DNA form, the CDR3 reads TGTGCCAGCAGCGTAGGTATGCTAGCCCACGAGCAGTACTTC.

The sample holds many counts of this clonotype. The V call is TRBV27, the J call TRBJ2-7; no clear D gene. Trimming pared 0 bases from V and 2 bases from J, leaving 11 bases between. Germline-derived CDR1 and CDR2 are MNHEY and SMNVEV (reference sequence). This CDR3 comprises 15 residues. CDR3 residues: CASSLSMGSTYEQYF. CDR3 DNA: TGTGCCAGCAGTTTATCGATGGGATCCACCTACGAGCAGTACTTC.

Ten or more counts support this clonotype. The CDR3 is CASSEIGGYGYTF. The CDR3 DNA is TGTGCCAGCAGTGAGATCGGGGGTTACGGCTACACCTTC. The chain couples TRBV6-1 to TRBJ1-2; maybe TRBD1 (5 bases). With 3 bases removed from V and 8 bases from J, the gap between germline ends came to 13 bases. Germline V gene data show CDR1 as MNHNS and CDR2 as SASEGT. The CDR3 is 13 residues long.

At least ten counts were recorded for this clonotype. The rearrangement links TRBV19 to TRBJ2-7, with 9 positions matching TRBD1. The V gene's germline CDR1 is LNHDA and CDR2 SQIVND (reference sequence). After removal of 5 bases from V and 2 bases from J, the junction contained 10 bases not matched to a gene. This CDR3 has 16 amino acids. The CDR3 DNA follows: TGTGCCAGTAGTCGTACCTCGGGACAGGGCACCTACGAGCAGTACTTC. Encoded protein: CASSRTSGQGTYEQYF.

V gene TRBV3-1 combines with J gene TRBJ2-2; 9 nucleotides align to TRBD1. V shed 4 bases and J 8 bases; nucleotides not matched to a gene: 8. The CDR3 is 15 residues long. From germline, CDR1 is LGHDT and CDR2 YNNKEL (reference sequence). The CDR3 bases are TGTGCCAGCAGCCCCTGGACAGGGGAAGGTGGGGAGCTGTTTTTT. This gives the protein CASSPWTGEGGELFF.

In its sample, this clonotype was seen many times. The V and J genes are TRBV18 and TRBJ1-3, with D possibly being TRBD1 (5 bases). Trimming took off 1 base at V and 3 bases at J, with 10 bases between the two ends. This CDR3 comprises 15 residues. Germline lookup yields CDR1 KGHSH and CDR2 LQKENI. The CDR3 loop is CASSPQTRGGNTIYF. The CDR3 DNA is TGTGCCAGCTCACCACAGACGAGGGGTGGAAACACCATATATTTT.

This chain connects TRBV29-1 to TRBJ1-1; 9 bases are a match to TRBD1. The V gene end was trimmed by 4 bases and the J gene end by 8 bases; junction bases not matched to a gene: 5. Germline lookup yields CDR1 SQVTM and CDR2 ANQGSEA. The CDR3 has 12 amino acids. The CDR3 coding sequence is TGCAGCGTTGCAACAGGGGGCCCCGAAGCTTTCTTT. Protein: CSVATGGPEAFF.

There are a few counts of this clonotype. The rearrangement uses TRBV5-1 and TRBJ1-2, with D possibly matching TRBD1 (6 bases). CDR1 is SGHRS and CDR2 is YFSETQ in the germline V gene. This CDR3 comprises 17 residues. V lost 0 bases to trimming and J lost 2 bases, with 17 bases between them. CDR3 region: CASSLGGDKRQNYGYTF. CDR3 DNA sequence: TGCGCCAGCAGCTTGGGTGGGGACAAGCGACAGAACTATGGCTACACCTTC.

This clonotype occurred many times. A much more abundant neighbour one base away suggests this may be a read error. V gene TRBV6-1 combines with J gene TRBJ2-5; D perhaps matches TRBD1 (5 bases). The CDR3 contains 15 residues. CDR1 MNHNS and CDR2 SASEGT come from the germline V gene. The CDR3 spells CAGRRQRTTQETQYF. The CDR3 nucleotides read TGTGCCGGCAGACGACAGCGAACGACCCAAGAGACCCAGTACTTC.

In its sample, this clonotype was seen many times. This chain connects TRBV6-1 to TRBJ2-7, with 8 bases that match TRBD2. This CDR3 has 12 residues. The germline V gene encodes CDR1 MNHNS and CDR2 SASEGT. Trimming cost V 3 bases and J 6 bases; bases outside gene matches: 1. The CDR3 nucleotides are TGTGCCAGCAGTGACGGGAGGGTCGAGCAGTACTTC. Translated, it gives CASSDGRVEQYF.

This clonotype was counted many times. This chain connects TRBV28 to TRBJ1-1; TRBD1 matches 7 bases. The CDR3 has 16 residues. The V and J ends lost 6 bases and 4 bases, in that order; junction bases with no gene match: 14. Germline assignment: CDR1 MDHEN and CDR2 SYDVKM. The CDR3 spells CASRPTSYRGSTEAFF. The DNA for the CDR3 is TGTGCCAGCAGGCCCACCTCATACAGGGGAAGCACTGAAGCTTTCTTT.

At least ten counts were recorded for this clonotype. V gene TRBV29-1 combines with J gene TRBJ2-5, with 7 bases aligning to TRBD2. The germline CDR1 and CDR2 sequences are SQVTM and ANQGSEA. With 7 bases clipped from V and 5 bases from J, the junction kept 1 base outside the gene matches. CDR3 length: 10 amino acids. The CDR3 DNA reads TGCAGCGGGGGGGGGGAGACCCAGTACTTC. It specifies CSGGGETQYF.

This clonotype is classed as medium-sized (0.01 to 0.1%). This chain joins TRBV28 and TRBJ1-1; D remains unclear. Looked up from germline, CDR1 is MDHEN and CDR2 is SYDVKM. Between the trimmed V and J ends, which lost 6 bases and 6 bases, there was a span of 8 bases. CDR3 length: 11 amino acids. CDR3 coding DNA: TGTGCCAGCAGGGCGGGAGCTGAAGCTTTCTTT. Its protein product is CASRAGAEAFF.

This clonotype has ten or more counts. The chain joins TRBV15 to TRBJ2-1; 7 nucleotides line up with TRBD2. This CDR3 comprises 18 residues. After removal of 0 bases from V and 8 bases from J, the junction contained 16 bases not matched to a gene. Germline V gene sequence: CDR1 LNHNV, CDR2 YYDKDF (reference sequence). In DNA, the CDR3 is TGTGCCACCAGCAGAGATCTCGGGGGGTCTGCCATAGCCGATGAGCAGTTCTTC. It translates to CATSRDLGGSAIADEQFF.

This clonotype appeared many times. This chain joins TRBV12-3 or TRBV12-4 and TRBJ1-3, with D perhaps matching TRBD1 (5 bases). V shed 8 bases and J shed 1 base, with 12 bases lying between them. The CDR3 is 14 amino acids. CDR3: CASDPRESGNTIYF. As DNA, the CDR3 is TGTGCCAGCGACCCCAGGGAATCTGGAAACACCATATATTTT.

Many counts were recorded for this clonotype. The chain is built from TRBV6-2 or TRBV6-3 and TRBJ1-1, with D possibly being TRBD1 (5 bases). V was shortened by 2 bases and J by 6 bases, with 13 bases between the two germline ends. The CDR3 runs 14 residues. Germline V gene sequence: CDR1 MNHEY, CDR2 SVGEGT. The CDR3, as DNA: TGTGCCAGCAGTTACAGGACAAAGGTCTCTGAAGCTTTCTTT. It translates to CASSYRTKVSEAFF.

The rearrangement uses TRBV7-2 and TRBJ1-2; D gene uncertain. Trimming shortened V by 0 bases and J by 4 bases, and 12 bases separated the two germline ends. The CDR3 is 15 residues long. Germline CDR1 SGHTA, CDR2 FQGNSA. This chain's CDR3 is CASSLAAQASYGYTF. Written as DNA, the CDR3 is TGTGCCAGCAGCTTAGCGGCCCAGGCCAGCTATGGCTACACCTTC.

This clonotype was detected ten times or more. The chain couples TRBV28 to TRBJ1-5, with 10 bases that match TRBD1. The CDR3 consists of 16 residues. Losses at the gene ends were 5 bases for V and 4 bases for J; bases not matched to a gene: 8. CDR1 and CDR2 from the germline V gene are MDHEN and SYDVKM. CDR3 DNA: TGTGCCAGCAGTCCTCCTAGACAGGGGGCGAATCAGCCCCAGCATTTT. Translation: CASSPPRQGANQPQHF.